Listed below are T cell receptor beta chains from one sample, sequenced in a study of blood T cell repertoires in COVID-19. Profiled with immunoSEQ multiplex PCR; TCRdb holds only in-frame clones, not every one. Of about 480,000 clones in the sample, approximately 90% were seen once. Sequencing used peripheral blood. The receptors originated from a woman aged 30 to 39 with acute or convalescent COVID-19. The CDR3 runs from the conserved cysteine through the conserved F or W. D genes are given only for firm matches. The size field is filled for only some rows; it gives once, few, many or a size class.

TRBV6-5	TRBJ2-1	TRBD2	NA	13	TGTGCCAGCAGTTACCCGGGGGGTAAGGAGCAGTTCTTC	CASSYPGGKEQFF
TRBV30	TRBJ2-2	TRBD1	once	15	TGTGCCTGGAGTCGACAGGGGGCTCGGCTCGGGGAGCTGTTTTTT	CAWSRQGARLGELFF
TRBV2	TRBJ2-5	TRBD2	NA	13	TGTGCCAGCGCGGGACTAGCTGAGGAGACCCAGTACTTC	CASAGLAEETQYF
TRBV6-1	TRBJ1-2	TRBD1	NA	15	TGTGCCAGCAGTGAATTGGGACGACAGGGATTTGGCTACACCTTC	CASSELGRQGFGYTF
TRBV9	TRBJ1-3	TRBD1	NA	14	TGTGCCAGCAGCCAGACAGGGGTGAGAAACACCATATATTTT	CASSQTGVRNTIYF
TRBV27	TRBJ2-2	NA	NA	14	TGTGCCAGCAGTTTAGGCATGAACACCGGGGAGCTGTTTTTT	CASSLGMNTGELFF
TRBV2	TRBJ2-5	TRBD2	NA	13	TGTGCCAGCGCGTCGGGGGGGCGAGAGACCCAGTACTTC	CASASGGRETQYF
TRBV7-2	TRBJ1-2	TRBD1	NA	13	TGTGCCAGCAGCTCCGGGACAGGGGACGGCTACACCTTC	CASSSGTGDGYTF
TRBV5-6	TRBJ1-2	TRBD1	NA	14	TGTGCCAGCAGCGAGGACAGGGGGCTTGGTGGCTACACCTTC	CASSEDRGLGGYTF
TRBV29-1	TRBJ2-7	NA	NA	12	TGCAGCGTCCTCGCTCCAGCCTACGAGCAGTACTTC	CSVLAPAYEQYF
TRBV7-2	TRBJ2-7	TRBD1	NA	12	TGTGCCAGCAGCTCGACAGGGTACGAGCAGTACTTC	CASSSTGYEQYF
TRBV18	TRBJ2-5	TRBD1	NA	14	TGTGCCAGCTCACCACCGGGACAGGGGGAGACCCAGTACTTC	CASSPPGQGETQYF
TRBV12-5	TRBJ2-7	NA	NA	16	TGTGCTAGTGGTTTGGTAGGGGGACAAGGACCCTACGAGCAGTACTTC	CASGLVGGQGPYEQYF
TRBV24-1	TRBJ2-3	TRBD2	NA	16	TGTGCCACCAGTGATCGCGGGGGGGCCGGCACAGATACGCAGTATTTT	CATSDRGGAGTDTQYF
TRBV23-1	TRBJ1-2	TRBD1	NA	20	TGCGCCAGCAGTCAATCGAATCATGCGGGAGTAGGACAGGGTATTTCGGGCTACACCTTC	CASSQSNHAGVGQGISGYTF
TRBV28	TRBJ2-7	TRBD1	NA	21	TGTGCTACAAATTCTGATTCCGGGACAGGTCGCCTATGGGGGAAGATGTACGAGCAGTACTTC	CATNSDSGTGRLWGKMYEQYF
TRBV5-4	TRBJ1-4	NA	NA	16	TGTGCCAGCAGCCAGGGACTCACGGGGGGTAATGAAAAACTGTTTTTT	CASSQGLTGGNEKLFF
TRBV14	TRBJ2-3	TRBD2	NA	19	TGTGCCAGCAGCCAAGTCGCGCTAGCGGGGGCCATTAGCACAGATACGCAGTATTTT	CASSQVALAGAISTDTQYF
TRBV2	TRBJ1-6	NA	NA	14	TGTGCCAGCTCGTACAGGGAGCAGAGTTCACCCCTCCACTTT	CASSYREQSSPLHF
TRBV6-5	TRBJ1-1	TRBD1	NA	14	TGTGCCAGCAGTTTCGGGACAGGGGGAACTGAAGCTTTCTTT	CASSFGTGGTEAFF
TRBV6-5	TRBJ1-6	TRBD1	NA	13	TGTGCCACAGGTCGGCAGGGGGAATCACCCCTCCACTTT	CATGRQGESPLHF
TRBV2	TRBJ2-3	TRBD2	NA	14	TGTGCCAGCAGTGCAGCCGGACTAGCGGGGAAAGAAAAATTT	CASSAAGLAGKEKF
TRBV30	TRBJ1-4	NA	NA	14	TGTGCCTGTAACTACGGGAGTAAGATTGAAAAACTGTTTTTT	CACNYGSKIEKLFF
TRBV9	TRBJ2-5	TRBD1	NA	16	TGTGCCAGCGGAGGAGGGACAGGGGGTCGGCAAGAGACCCAGTACTTC	CASGGGTGGRQETQYF
TRBV6-6	TRBJ2-2	TRBD1	NA	16	TGTGCCAGCAGGCGTCGGGACAGGGTATCAACCGGGGAGCTGTTTTTT	CASRRRDRVSTGELFF
TRBV9	TRBJ2-1	NA	NA	11	TGTGCCAGCAGCGCAGGCGATGAGCAGTTCTTC	CASSAGDEQFF
TRBV5-3	TRBJ2-1	NA	NA	14	TGTGCCAGAAGCTTGGCCTCAGTTCTCAATGAGCAGTTCTTC	CARSLASVLNEQFF
TRBV2	TRBJ2-7	NA	NA	10	TGTGCCAGCAGTGCTTACGAGCAGTACTTC	CASSAYEQYF
TRBV2	TRBJ2-3	TRBD2	NA	19	TGTGCCAGCAGCCGCGAACGACTAGCGGGGGGGAGTGGCACAGATACGCAGTATTTT	CASSRERLAGGSGTDTQYF
TRBV9	TRBJ2-3	TRBD2	NA	20	TGTGCCAGCAGCGTGAGGGGACTAGCGGGGGAACCAGATAGCACAGATACGCAGTATTTT	CASSVRGLAGEPDSTDTQYF
TRBV7-9	TRBJ1-1	NA	NA	15	TGTGCCAGCAGCCTTTACAGCCAAGTGAACACTGAAGCTTTCTTT	CASSLYSQVNTEAFF
TRBV7-2	TRBJ2-1	TRBD2	NA	16	TGTGCCAGCAGCCTTAGCGGGGGAAGCTCCTACAATGAGCAGTTCTTC	CASSLSGGSSYNEQFF
TRBV27	TRBJ2-3	NA	NA	15	TGTGCCGGCAGTTTAGGGAGGGGGAGCACAGATACGCAGTATTTT	CAGSLGRGSTDTQYF
TRBV24-1	TRBJ1-2	NA	NA	15	TGTGCCACCAGTGATTCGGAGTCTCGCCTCTATGGCTACACCTTC	CATSDSESRLYGYTF
TRBV7-4	TRBJ2-7	TRBD1	NA	16	TGTGCCAGCAGCTTAGAGGGGGGACAGGGGGAATACGAGCAGTACTTC	CASSLEGGQGEYEQYF
TRBV6-6	TRBJ1-3	NA	NA	14	TGTGCCAGCAGTTACGGGAGCTCTGGAAACACCATATATTTT	CASSYGSSGNTIYF
TRBV5-1	TRBJ1-2	NA	once	16	TGCGCCAGCAGCTTGTATGCAGGACAAGTAACCTATGGCTACACCTTC	CASSLYAGQVTYGYTF
TRBV7-6	TRBJ2-7	NA	NA	14	TGTGCCAGCAGCCCGTCGACAGGTTCCTACGAGCAGTACTTC	CASSPSTGSYEQYF
TRBV6-2/TRBV6-3	TRBJ2-5	NA	once	13	TGTGCCAGCAGTAAACTATTACAAGAGACCCAGTACTTC	CASSKLLQETQYF
TRBV5-6	TRBJ2-7	NA	NA	15	TGTGCCAGCAGCTTGGCAGGGGCCCCCGTGAACGAGCAGTACTTC	CASSLAGAPVNEQYF
TRBV6-2/TRBV6-3	TRBJ2-4	NA	NA	16	TGTGCCAGCAGTTCCTCGACAGGAATAGCCAAAAACATTCAGTACTTC	CASSSSTGIAKNIQYF
TRBV3-1/TRBV3-2	TRBJ2-7	NA	NA	13	TGTGCCAGCAGCCAAGTTGAGGGCTACGAGCAGTACTTC	CASSQVEGYEQYF
TRBV9	TRBJ2-3	TRBD2	once	14	TGTGCCAAATCCGGGCGGGGGGCGACGGATACGCAGTATTTT	CAKSGRGATDTQYF
TRBV7-2	TRBJ2-1	NA	NA	14	TGTGCCAGCAGCTTATTCAGGGTGGACAATGAGCAGTTCTTC	CASSLFRVDNEQFF
TRBV7-3	TRBJ2-1	NA	NA	13	TGTGCCAGCAGCTTACCAGGGGGGCATGAGCAGTTCTTC	CASSLPGGHEQFF
TRBV4-1	TRBJ2-1	TRBD2	NA	16	TGCGCCAGCAGCCAACCCACTAGCGGGGGGGAGGATGAGCAGTTCTTC	CASSQPTSGGEDEQFF
TRBV6-5	TRBJ2-5	NA	NA	15	TGTGCCAGCAGTCTGACTGCGGGCCGGCTTGAGACCCAGTACTTC	CASSLTAGRLETQYF
TRBV9	TRBJ1-6	NA	NA	14	TGTGCCAGCAGCCCTACGACAGGTAGTGGCCCCCTCCACTTT	CASSPTTGSGPLHF
TRBV7-3	TRBJ2-1	TRBD2	NA	12	TGTGCCAGCAGCGCCCCGGGGGGGGAGCAGTTCTTC	CASSAPGGEQFF
TRBV5-4	TRBJ2-1	TRBD2	NA	15	TGTGCCAGCAGCTCCGGGACTAGCATCACCAATGAGCAGTTCTTC	CASSSGTSITNEQFF
TRBV29-1	TRBJ2-7	NA	NA	15	TGCAGCGTGACTAGACAGGGTGGCGGCTCCTACGAGCAGTACTTC	CSVTRQGGGSYEQYF
TRBV30	TRBJ1-5	NA	NA	11	TGTGCCTGGGCCCATGCGGGGCCCCAGCATTTT	CAWAHAGPQHF
TRBV30	TRBJ2-7	NA	NA	12	TGTGCCTGGAGTAGACAGATGGGGGAGCAGTACTTC	CAWSRQMGEQYF
TRBV13	TRBJ2-5	NA	NA	15	TGTGCCAGCAGCCACCGGGGAGAAGCTAAAGAGACCCAGTACTTC	CASSHRGEAKETQYF